This T cell receptor (beta chain) stems from a study of blood T cell repertoires in COVID-19. The wider study: Specimens from acute and convalescent COVID-19 originated in the United States, Italy and Spain. Sources were T cells, B-cell-depleted T cells, or PBMCs; the material itself was cDNA or gDNA.

V lost 4 bases and J 5 bases, leaving 18 bases between the germline ends. CDR1 is SGHDT, CDR2 YYEEEE, per germline. The CDR3 is 15 residues long. TCRdb keeps only in-frame clones here, not all; method: immunoSEQ multiplex PCR. The table has 300,000 to 400,000 clones, roughly 85% seen once; the top ten hold about 4.2%. Participants were aged roughly 18 to 90 years, lived in about 26 US areas, and enrolled virtually. Donors were grouped by their self-reported clinical history. Material for sequencing was PBMCs or T cells enriched from blood (not recorded which). This clonotype originated in a woman in her thirties or forties with acute COVID-19. This chain joins TRBV5-6 and TRBJ2-5; perhaps TRBD2 as D (7 bases). The CDR3 sequence is CASSRLAGAGETQYF. In DNA form, the CDR3 reads TGTGCCAGCAGCCGACTAGCAGGGGCGGGGGAGACCCAGTACTTC.